This T cell receptor (beta chain) was obtained from a study of T cell responses to AZD1222 COVID-19 vaccine. Sequenced by immunoSEQ multiplex PCR; TCRdb stores in-frame clones only, minus some. The sample lists 150,000 to 180,000 clones; 85% to 90% were seen once. The CDR3 runs 14 residues. Germline CDR1 is KGHDR and CDR2 is SFDVKD. V lost 4 bases to trimming and J lost 4 bases, with 9 bases between them. Study-level findings and limits: CD4 TCRs associated with vaccination spanned spike, dominating at 160-218 and 743-854. Baseline seropositivity characterized only a handful of AZD1222 recipients. None of the repertoires were sampled until the peak T cell response had passed.

Details on this clone: Its antigen is as yet unknown.

The receptor was isolated from an adult in good health. V is TRBV24-1 and J is TRBJ2-2; D remains ambiguous. The source was peripheral blood, collected on day 0 of MenACWY control vaccination. CDR3 region: CATSDPNLTGELFF. The CDR3 DNA reads TGTGCCACCAGTGACCCGAACCTCACCGGGGAGCTGTTTTTT.